A selection of T cell receptor beta chains follows, all from one sample in a study of cytomegalovirus exposure and HLA in healthy donors. This table comes from immunoSEQ multiplex PCR, and its TCRdb copy is limited to in-frame clones, with some not included. The repertoire consists of roughly 130,000 clones, with approximately 84% occurring once and the leading ten covering about 2.5%. Sequencing was performed on PBMCs. These TCRs come from a boy between 2 and 10 years old in good health and CMV-seronegative. The CDR3 runs from the conserved cysteine through the conserved F or W. Fields, in order: J gene, clone size, V gene, D gene, CDR3 protein, CDR3 DNA. D genes are given only for firm matches. Not every row has a clone size; where given, it reads once, few, many or a size class.

TRBJ1-2	.	TRBV9	.	CASSLAWTDDYGYTF	TGTGCCAGCAGCCTTGCTTGGACAGACGACTATGGCTACACCTTC
TRBJ2-5	once	TRBV6-1	.	CASSYLVETQYF	TGTGCCAGTTCCTACCTCGTGGAGACCCAGTACTTC
TRBJ2-2	few	TRBV7-7	.	CASSFGDGELFF	TGTGCTAGCAGCTTCGGGGACGGGGAGCTGTTTTTT
TRBJ1-1	.	TRBV6-6	.	CASSYSGRGGRTEAFF	TGTGCCAGCAGTTATTCTGGACGGGGAGGGCGCACTGAAGCTTTCTTT
TRBJ2-1	.	TRBV7-8	.	CASSLARGTYNEQFF	TGTGCCAGCAGCTTAGCTAGGGGAACCTACAATGAGCAGTTCTTC
TRBJ1-1	.	TRBV6-6	.	CALRGMNTEAFF	TGTGCCTTAAGGGGGATGAACACTGAAGCTTTCTTT
TRBJ1-3	.	TRBV5-4	TRBD1	CASSGGPGGRSGNTIYF	TGTGCCAGCAGCGGCGGGCCAGGGGGCCGCTCTGGAAACACCATATATTTT
TRBJ2-1	.	TRBV4-2	.	CASSQEGGSPGDEQFF	TGTGCCAGCAGCCAAGAAGGGGGTAGCCCCGGGGATGAGCAGTTCTTC
TRBJ1-5	.	TRBV10-3	.	CAISVGGLGQPQHF	TGTGCCATCAGTGTGGGGGGTTTAGGACAGCCCCAGCATTTT
TRBJ1-6	.	TRBV2	TRBD1	CASRVTGEDSPLHF	TGTGCCAGCAGGGTGACAGGGGAGGATTCACCCCTCCACTTT
TRBJ1-2	once	TRBV28	TRBD1	CASSAGTEGNYGYTF	TGTGCCAGCAGTGCCGGGACAGAGGGAAACTATGGCTACACCTTC
TRBJ1-1	.	TRBV27	.	CASSRQDLNTEAFF	TGTGCCAGCAGCCGACAGGACCTGAACACTGAAGCTTTCTTT
TRBJ2-2	.	TRBV4-1	TRBD1	CASSQASGTGRYTGELFF	TGCGCCAGCAGCCAAGCCAGCGGGACAGGGCGATACACCGGGGAGCTGTTTTTT
TRBJ1-5	.	TRBV30	.	CAWSLRGQGYNQPQHF	TGTGCCTGGAGTTTACGGGGACAAGGGTACAATCAGCCCCAGCATTTT
TRBJ1-2	.	TRBV13	.	CASSFPQGSNYGYTF	TGTGCCAGCAGCTTCCCCCAGGGGTCTAACTATGGCTACACCTTC
TRBJ1-6	once	TRBV30	.	CAWSVASYNSPLHF	TGTGCCTGGAGTGTAGCATCCTATAATTCACCCCTCCACTTT
TRBJ2-1	.	TRBV25-1	.	CAGLRKSSYNEQFF	TGTGCCGGACTGAGAAAAAGCTCCTACAATGAGCAGTTCTTC
TRBJ2-7	few	TRBV5-4	TRBD2	CASSLTSGGNEQYF	TGTGCCAGCAGCTTAACTAGCGGGGGGAACGAGCAGTACTTC
TRBJ1-4	.	TRBV15	.	CATSRDPVGAEKLFF	TGTGCCACCAGCAGAGACCCTGTAGGGGCCGAAAAACTGTTTTTT
TRBJ2-1	.	TRBV15	.	CATSKKRNEQFF	TGTGCCACCAGCAAAAAGAGGAATGAGCAGTTCTTC
TRBJ1-1	.	TRBV7-7	.	CASSRDLNTEAFF	TGTGCTAGCAGCCGGGACTTGAACACTGAAGCTTTCTTT
TRBJ1-3	.	TRBV7-8	.	CASSSDRTGNSGNTIYF	TGTGCCAGCAGCTCCGACCGCACAGGGAACTCTGGAAACACCATATATTTT
TRBJ1-4	.	TRBV5-8	.	CASSAREKLFF	TGTGCCAGCAGCGCACGGGAAAAACTGTTTTTT
TRBJ2-2	.	TRBV29-1	.	CSAGRDFDTGELFF	TGCAGCGCCGGCAGGGATTTTGACACCGGGGAGCTGTTTTTT
TRBJ1-1	few	TRBV4-1	TRBD1	CASSLRQGLDAFF	TGCGCCAGCAGCCTAAGACAGGGCTTGGATGCTTTCTTT
TRBJ1-6	.	TRBV9	.	CASSAGGQGPYNSPLHF	TGTGCCAGCAGCGCCGGGGGGCAGGGACCTTATAATTCACCCCTCCACTTT
TRBJ2-5	.	TRBV7-9	TRBD1	CASSSLLQGEQETQYF	TGTGCCAGCAGCTCCCTCTTACAGGGGGAACAAGAGACCCAGTACTTC
TRBJ2-3	once	TRBV27	.	CASSPTPSATDTQYF	TGTGCCAGCAGTCCGACCCCTAGCGCCACAGATACGCAGTATTTT
TRBJ2-7	few	TRBV19	.	CASSPPYGQTEQYF	TGTGCCAGTAGTCCCCCCTATGGACAAACCGAGCAGTACTTC
TRBJ1-2	once	TRBV29-1	TRBD1	CSVEGTGWGYTF	TGCAGCGTTGAAGGGACAGGGTGGGGCTACACCTTC
TRBJ2-7	.	TRBV6-5	.	CASRTEVTYEQYF	TGTGCCAGCAGGACAGAAGTAACCTACGAGCAGTACTTC
TRBJ1-4	once	TRBV9	.	CASSVGGTGDEKLFF	TGTGCCAGCAGCGTAGGGGGGACTGGGGATGAAAAACTGTTTTTT
TRBJ2-2	.	TRBV6-5	TRBD2	CASSLGGDTGELFF	TGTGCCAGCAGTTTGGGAGGGGACACCGGGGAGCTGTTTTTT
TRBJ1-3	.	TRBV5-1	.	CASSLQGNSGNTIYF	TGCGCCAGCAGCTTGCAGGGAAACTCTGGAAACACCATATATTTT
TRBJ2-7	.	TRBV7-9	TRBD1	CASSSGQDREQYF	TGTGCCAGCAGCTCTGGACAGGACAGAGAGCAGTACTTC
TRBJ2-3	.	TRBV5-1	TRBD2	CASSYSGGASDTQYF	TGCGCCAGCAGCTATAGCGGGGGGGCCAGCGATACGCAGTATTTT
TRBJ1-1	.	TRBV7-9	.	CASGHMGQNTEAFF	TGTGCCAGCGGTCATATGGGACAGAACACTGAAGCTTTCTTT
TRBJ1-2	.	TRBV16	.	CASSQGHGFYGYTF	TGTGCCAGCAGCCAAGGGCACGGATTCTATGGCTACACCTTC
TRBJ1-2	.	TRBV19	.	CASSYGVDGYTF	TGTGCCAGTAGTTATGGAGTAGATGGCTACACCTTC
TRBJ2-7	.	TRBV19	.	CASSLRQFPTYEQYF	TGTGCCAGTAGCCTCCGACAGTTTCCGACCTACGAGCAGTACTTC
TRBJ1-2	.	TRBV15	.	CATSRVGSGYTF	TGTGCCACCAGCAGAGTAGGGAGTGGCTACACCTTC
TRBJ2-1	.	TRBV9	TRBD1	CASSVSGTGLYNEQFF	TGTGCCAGCAGCGTCTCCGGGACAGGCCTCTACAATGAGCAGTTCTTC
TRBJ1-1	.	TRBV6-4	TRBD1	CASSPGQGGTEAFF	TGTGCCAGCAGCCCCGGACAGGGAGGGACTGAAGCTTTCTTT
TRBJ1-1	.	TRBV6-6	.	CASITTVPEAFF	TGTGCCAGCATCACGACAGTCCCTGAAGCTTTCTTT
TRBJ2-3	.	TRBV6-4	TRBD2	CASSDSVRESPDTQYF	TGTGCCAGCAGTGACTCGGTGCGGGAGAGCCCAGATACGCAGTATTTT
TRBJ2-2	.	TRBV6-6	TRBD1	CASSYGTGANTGELFF	TGTGCCAGCAGTTACGGGACAGGGGCGAACACCGGGGAGCTGTTTTTT
TRBJ1-2	.	TRBV27	.	CASSLRTGIYGYTF	TGTGCCAGCAGTCTACGGACGGGGATCTATGGCTACACCTTC
TRBJ2-3	.	TRBV19	TRBD1	CASLGDRETDTQYF	TGTGCCAGTTTGGGGGACAGGGAAACAGATACGCAGTATTTT